Here is one TCR beta chain with its context. Its antigen is not known. V gave up 5 bases and J gave up 0 bases; unmatched junction bases: 8. There are 16 residues in the CDR3. CDR1 is SGHNT and CDR2 is YYREEE in the germline V gene (reference sequence). The source of the sample is a study of cytomegalovirus exposure and HLA in healthy donors. Study-wide results and limits: As a later analysis showed, a missense DCLRE1C variant was linked to trimming of TCR beta V- and J-genes.

PCR employed 60 Vbeta and 13 Jbeta primers. Profiled with immunoSEQ multiplex PCR; TCRdb holds only in-frame clones, not every one. The table shows more than 150,000 clones, with more than 60% occurring only once. The specimen was PBMCs. J is TRBJ2-3 and V is TRBV5-4; 8 nucleotides line up with TRBD2. This TCR was sampled from a woman in her forties in good health and CMV-seropositive. CDR3 in DNA: TGTGCCAGCAGTCTCGGCGGGAGGAGGAGCACAGATACGCAGTATTTT. Translated, it gives CASSLGGRRSTDTQYF.